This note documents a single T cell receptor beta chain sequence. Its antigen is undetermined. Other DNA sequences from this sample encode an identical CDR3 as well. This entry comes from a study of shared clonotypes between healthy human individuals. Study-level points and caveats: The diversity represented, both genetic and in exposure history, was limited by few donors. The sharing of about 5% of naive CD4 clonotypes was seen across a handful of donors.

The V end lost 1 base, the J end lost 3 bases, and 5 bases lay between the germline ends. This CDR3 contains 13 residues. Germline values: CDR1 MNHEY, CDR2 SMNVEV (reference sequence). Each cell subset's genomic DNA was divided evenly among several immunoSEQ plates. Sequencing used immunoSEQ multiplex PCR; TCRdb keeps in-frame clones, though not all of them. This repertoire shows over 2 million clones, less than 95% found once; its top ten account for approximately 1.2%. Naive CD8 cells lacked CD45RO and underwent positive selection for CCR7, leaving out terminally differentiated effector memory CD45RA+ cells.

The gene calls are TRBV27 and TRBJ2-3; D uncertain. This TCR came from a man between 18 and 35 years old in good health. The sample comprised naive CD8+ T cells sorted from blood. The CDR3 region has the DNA TGTGCCAGCAGTTTATTGAGAACAGATACGCAGTATTTT. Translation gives CASSLLRTDTQYF.